These 15 T cell receptor beta chains came from one sample sequenced in a study of blood T cell repertoires in COVID-19 (dated by TCRdb to the early 2020s). Library generation was performed with the immunoSEQ multiplex PCR assay. TCRdb's version of the immuneACCESS table is confined to in-frame rearrangements and falls short of the full clone set. An unresolved V gene accounts for under half of the shortfall where checked; the remainder is of unknown origin. This sample is represented by under 150,000 clones; around four fifths of them were singletons. Of the sample, around 8% falls within the top ten clones. Sequencing used peripheral blood. These receptors were collected from a woman aged 40 to 49 with acute or convalescent COVID-19.

Only a few counts were recorded for this clone. This chain uses TRBV9 with TRBJ2-1, with 11 bases lining up with TRBD2. This CDR3 has 15 residues. V lost 3 bases and J lost 9; bases outside the gene matches: 8. Per the germline V gene, CDR1 is SGDLS and CDR2 is YYNGEE. The CDR3 DNA is TGTGCCAGCAGCGGCCGTCTAGCGGGGGGCGGTGAGCAGTTCTTC. This sequence encodes CASSGRLAGGGEQFF. The full variable domain, with the rest looked up from reference TRBV9 and TRBJ2-1, is DSGVTQTPKHLITATGQRVTLRCSPRSGDLSVYWYQQSLDQGLQFLIQYYNGEERAKGNILERFSAQQFPDLHSELNLSSLELGDSALYFCASSGRLAGGGEQFFGPGTRLTVL.

The chain combines TRBV30 with TRBJ2-7, with D possibly TRBD2 on 6 matching bases. V dropped 2 bases and J dropped 2 bases, with 16 bases sitting between them. From germline, CDR1 is GTSNPN and CDR2 SVGIG (reference sequence). This CDR3 is 15 amino acids long. This CDR3 reads CAWSMGGRNTYEQYF. CDR3 coding DNA: TGTGCCTGGAGTATGGGGGGTCGAAACACCTACGAGCAGTACTTC.

The rearrangement links TRBV6-6 to TRBJ1-5; 8 nucleotides match TRBD1. J gave up 1 base and V 5 bases, and 4 bases lay outside the gene matches. In germline, CDR1 is MNHNY, CDR2 SVGAGI (reference sequence). The CDR3 has 15 residues. As DNA, the CDR3 is TGTGCCAGCAGTCGGACAGGGCAGAGCAATCAGCCCCAGCATTTT. It is translated as CASSRTGQSNQPQHF.

The chain links TRBV4-1 to TRBJ1-3; 8 bases agree with TRBD1. J gave up 4 bases and V 4 bases, and 6 bases lay outside the gene matches. CDR3 length: 15 amino acids. Germline values: CDR1 MGHRA, CDR2 YSYEKL. CDR3 sequence (DNA): TGCGCCAGCAGCCGGGACAGGTGGGACGGAAACACCATATATTTT. It yields the protein CASSRDRWDGNTIYF.

This clone was seen a handful of times. The chain uses TRBV14 and TRBJ2-5; 9 bases fit TRBD2. Germline lookup yields CDR1 SGHDN and CDR2 FVKESK. There are 17 residues in the CDR3. J lost 5 bases, V lost 2 bases, and 12 bases had no gene match. The CDR3 loop is CASSQSRAGGRRETQYF. DNA for the CDR3: TGTGCCAGCAGCCAAAGTCGGGCGGGGGGGCGACGCGAGACCCAGTACTTC.

V and J are TRBV4-2 and TRBJ2-3, with TRBD2 matching over 12 bases. Germline CDR1 LGHNA, CDR2 YNFKEQ. The CDR3 extends over 16 amino acids. Germline trimming cut 4 bases from V and 2 bases from J; bases unmatched to any gene: 4. DNA for the CDR3: TGTGCCAGCAGCCTATCTAGCGGGGGGGACACAGATACGCAGTATTTT. Protein: CASSLSSGGDTDTQYF.

The rearrangement uses TRBV19 and TRBJ2-3; 8 bases fit TRBD2. This CDR3 is 13 amino acids long. CDR1 LNHDA and CDR2 SQIVND come from the germline V gene (reference sequence). Trimming removed 8 bases from V and 1 base from J; junction bases left unmatched: 2. The CDR3 reads CASAGGGTDTQYF. CDR3 bases: TGTGCCAGTGCGGGGGGTGGCACAGATACGCAGTATTTT.

The chain employs TRBV18 and TRBJ2-7; 9 bases agree with TRBD2. Germline CDR1 reads KGHSH; CDR2 reads LQKENI. V was pared by 0 bases and J by 5 bases, with 8 bases of the junction left unmatched. The CDR3 is made up of 16 amino acids. This chain's CDR3 is CASSPPAAGGLDEQYF. For the CDR3, the DNA is TGTGCCAGCTCACCACCGGCAGCGGGAGGATTGGACGAGCAGTACTTC.

The chain couples TRBV12-5 to TRBJ2-3; 12 nucleotides agree with TRBD1. This CDR3 contains 18 residues. The J segment lost 2 bases and the V segment lost 4 bases, leaving 10 bases of the junction unmatched. Per germline, CDR1 LGHNT and CDR2 FRNRAP. CDR3 sequence (DNA): TGTGCTAGTGGTTCCCCTCTCGGGACAGGGGGCGTCACAGATACGCAGTATTTT. The encoded protein is CASGSPLGTGGVTDTQYF.

This rearrangement joins TRBV11-2 to TRBJ1-1, with 7 bases lining up with TRBD1. Germline V gives CDR1 SGHAT, CDR2 FQNNGV. This CDR3 is 12 amino acids long. With 4 bases clipped from V and 10 bases from J, the junction kept 6 bases outside the gene matches. The CDR3 sequence: CASSSTGVGAFF. In nucleotides, the CDR3 is TGTGCCAGCAGCTCAACAGGGGTGGGAGCTTTCTTT.

With respect to this clone: This same CDR3 is encoded by further DNA sequences in the sample. The V and J genes are TRBV6-1 and TRBJ1-5; D gene uncertain. Per germline, CDR1 MNHNS and CDR2 SASEGT. Trimming cost V 2 bases and J 0 bases, with 11 bases left between them. This CDR3 is built from 16 residues. CDR3 region: CASSEMGQYSNQPQHF. CDR3 DNA sequence: TGTGCCAGCAGTGAAATGGGCCAATATAGCAATCAGCCCCAGCATTTT.

The V gene is TRBV3-1 (or the pseudogene TRBV3-2), the J gene TRBJ2-1; D uncertain. Germline lookup yields CDR1 LGHDT and CDR2 YNNKEL (reference sequence). V shed 3 bases and J shed 7 bases, with 4 bases lying between them. CDR3 length: 11 amino acids. The CDR3 here is CASSHSNEQFF. The CDR3 DNA follows: TGTGCCAGCAGCCATTCGAATGAGCAGTTCTTC.

The gene calls are TRBV19 and TRBJ1-6; 7 bases are a match to TRBD1. V lost 10 bases, J lost 8 bases, and 11 bases stayed unmatched. Germline V gene lookup returns CDR1 LNHDA and CDR2 SQIVND (reference sequence). This CDR3 spans 14 amino acids. The CDR3, as DNA: TGTGCCACCTTCGAGGGGGCGCCCGATTCACCCCTCCACTTT. This codes for CATFEGAPDSPLHF.

This clone was detected only a few times. The V call is TRBV6-2 or TRBV6-3, the J call TRBJ2-4, with 10 positions matching TRBD2. Per germline, CDR1 MNHEY and CDR2 SVGEGT. The CDR3 consists of 15 residues. V shed 4 bases, J shed 12 bases, and the junction held 12 bases outside the gene matches. Here the CDR3 reads CASSSDGGGLADQYF. Here the CDR3 DNA reads TGTGCCAGCAGTTCCGATGGGGGAGGACTAGCGGATCAGTACTTC.

The chain couples TRBV7-6 to TRBJ2-6; 12 nucleotides line up with TRBD2. Per germline, CDR1 SGHVS and CDR2 FNYEAQ. The trim removed 2 bases at V and 0 bases at J, leaving 8 bases unmatched. The CDR3 contains 20 residues. This CDR3 is CASSLLLAGGKRSGANVLTF. CDR3 coding DNA: TGTGCCAGCAGCTTACTCCTAGCGGGGGGGAAGCGCTCTGGGGCCAACGTCCTGACTTTC.